Listed below are T cell receptor beta chains from one sample, sequenced in a study of blood T cell repertoires in COVID-19. The repertoire was sequenced with immunoSEQ multiplex PCR; TCRdb's copy has only in-frame clones and lacks some. The sample includes approximately 400,000 clones, more than 70% of them seen just once. The specimen sequenced was peripheral blood. The receptors here all came from a woman aged 45-65 years with COVID-19, enrolled during active disease. CDR3s include the opening cysteine and the closing phenylalanine or tryptophan. A D gene is named only where the DNA matches it firmly. Clone size is shown for a subset of rows, as once, few, many or a class of expanded clone.

TRBV30	.	TRBJ2-1	.	CAWSAQTGRNEQFF	TGTGCCTGGAGTGCACAGACAGGCCGCAATGAGCAGTTCTTC
TRBV3-1/TRBV3-2	few	TRBJ2-2	.	CASSQGGTGTGELFF	TGTGCCAGCAGCCAAGGGGGCACGGGCACCGGGGAGCTGTTTTTT
TRBV20-1	few	TRBJ2-1	.	CSALGADEQFF	TGCAGTGCACTAGGTGCAGATGAGCAGTTCTTC
TRBV24-1	.	TRBJ2-7	.	CATSDFAGSYEQYF	TGTGCCACCAGTGATTTTGCTGGGAGCTACGAGCAGTACTTC
TRBV21-1	.	TRBJ1-1	.	CASSKEGGTEAFF	TGTGCCAGCAGCAAGGAAGGGGGCACTGAAGCTTTCTTT
TRBV2	.	TRBJ1-2	TRBD1	CASNDRVGGYGYTF	TGTGCCAGCAACGACAGGGTGGGCGGCTATGGCTACACCTTC
TRBV5-4	once	TRBJ2-3	TRBD2	CASGSSAGGTDTQYF	TGTGCCAGCGGGAGCTCAGCGGGGGGGACAGATACGCAGTATTTT
TRBV18	once	TRBJ2-7	TRBD1	CASSPITGATYEQYF	TGTGCCAGCTCACCGATAACAGGGGCCACCTACGAGCAGTACTTC
TRBV5-1	.	TRBJ1-1	TRBD1	CASSGTGGWNTEAFF	TGCGCCAGCAGCGGGACAGGGGGGTGGAACACTGAAGCTTTCTTT
TRBV5-1	.	TRBJ1-2	.	CASSSGATGANYGYTF	TGCGCCAGCAGCTCCGGGGCAACGGGGGCTAACTATGGCTACACCTTC
TRBV5-4	few	TRBJ1-1	.	CASSLDRIGPAGTEAFF	TGTGCCAGCAGCTTGGATCGGATAGGGCCCGCGGGCACTGAAGCTTTCTTT
TRBV5-6	.	TRBJ1-1	.	CASSLGDTEAFF	TGTGCCAGCAGCTTAGGAGACACTGAAGCTTTCTTT
TRBV19	.	TRBJ1-1	.	CASSPLHSDRNTEAFF	TGTGCCAGTAGTCCACTACACTCGGACAGGAACACTGAAGCTTTCTTT
TRBV19	.	TRBJ2-5	.	CASSQTGAQETQYF	TGTGCCAGTAGTCAGACTGGGGCCCAAGAGACCCAGTACTTC
TRBV20-1	.	TRBJ1-2	.	CSPGGRGYTF	TGCTCCCCGGGGGGGCGCGGCTACACCTTC
TRBV12-3/TRBV12-4	.	TRBJ1-2	.	CASSFGGTHGYTF	TGTGCCAGCAGTTTTGGAGGGACCCACGGCTACACCTTC
TRBV5-4	once	TRBJ2-7	.	CASSLRHGGLSYEQYF	TGTGCCAGCAGCTTGCGGCACGGAGGATTGTCCTACGAGCAGTACTTC
TRBV30	once	TRBJ2-5	TRBD1	CAWSATGGLGTQYF	TGTGCCTGGAGTGCCACAGGGGGCCTAGGGACCCAGTACTTC
TRBV5-1	few	TRBJ2-7	TRBD1	CASSFGTGGSYEQYF	TGCGCCAGCAGCTTCGGGACAGGGGGCAGCTACGAGCAGTACTTC
TRBV30	.	TRBJ1-1	.	CAWSGQTNTEAFF	TGTGCCTGGAGTGGACAGACGAACACTGAAGCTTTCTTT
TRBV6-1	.	TRBJ1-3	TRBD1	CASSARDRVSLATGNTIYF	TGTGCCAGCAGTGCCCGGGACAGGGTGAGTTTGGCGACTGGAAACACCATATATTTT
TRBV24-1	.	TRBJ2-1	.	CEVGGNIEQFF	TGCGAGGTTGGGGGCAACATCGAGCAGTTCTTC
TRBV14	.	TRBJ1-3	.	CASSPGHSGNTIYF	TGTGCCAGCAGCCCAGGACATTCTGGAAACACCATATATTTT
TRBV2	.	TRBJ2-7	.	CASSGSGEQYF	TGTGCCAGCAGCGGATCGGGGGAGCAGTACTTC
TRBV30	.	TRBJ2-5	TRBD1	CAWSNRGREETQYF	TGTGCCTGGAGTAACAGGGGGCGCGAAGAGACCCAGTACTTC
TRBV5-4	.	TRBJ2-1	TRBD2	CASSLGPSSGGHNEQFF	TGTGCCAGCAGCTTGGGGCCGAGTAGCGGGGGACACAATGAGCAGTTCTTC
TRBV29-1	.	TRBJ2-7	TRBD2	CSARVAGHYEQYF	TGCAGCGCCCGGGTAGCGGGCCACTACGAGCAGTACTTC